The 26 T cell receptor beta chains listed next were all sequenced from one sample in a study of cytomegalovirus exposure and HLA in healthy donors. Vbeta (60) and Jbeta (13) primers were used in the PCR. The assay was immunoSEQ multiplex PCR, and TCRdb's table has in-frame clones only and misses some. Its table lists over 30,000 clones. The specimen sequenced was PBMCs. The receptors come from a middle-aged man in good health and CMV-seronegative.

V usage is TRBV6-6 and J usage is TRBJ2-7; 11 positions agree with TRBD1. The CDR3 extends over 15 amino acids. V lost 7 bases and J lost 4; bases outside the gene matches: 9. The germline V gene encodes CDR1 MNHNY and CDR2 SVGAGI (reference sequence). DNA for the CDR3: TGTGCCAGCATCACCCGGACAGGGGGCGAATACGAGCAGTACTTC. Translation: CASITRTGGEYEQYF.

The chain carries TRBV30 and TRBJ2-7, with 8 bases identical to TRBD1. CDR3 length equals 12 residues. Losses at the gene ends were 7 bases for V and 7 bases for J; bases not matched to a gene: 9. Germline-derived CDR1 and CDR2 are GTSNPN and SVGIG (reference sequence). This CDR3 reads CASGQGLGEQYF. CDR3 nucleotide sequence: TGTGCCTCAGGACAGGGTTTGGGGGAGCAGTACTTC.

This chain joins TRBV19 and TRBJ2-7, with 11 bases lining up with TRBD2. Per the germline V gene, CDR1 is LNHDA and CDR2 is SQIVND (reference sequence). V dropped 4 bases and J dropped 5; count of bases not matched to a gene: 16. The CDR3 sequence is 18 residues long. The CDR3 DNA reads as TGTGCCAGTAGTAGAGGGTTGGGGCTAGCGGGAGGACGGGACGAGCAGTACTTC. As protein: CASSRGLGLAGGRDEQYF.

The V call is TRBV19, the J call TRBJ1-1, with D possibly being TRBD1 (5 bases). There are 15 residues in the CDR3. V gave up 5 bases and J gave up 1 base, with 14 bases separating them. Germline lookup yields CDR1 LNHDA and CDR2 SQIVND (reference sequence). The CDR3 coding sequence is TGTGCCAGTAGTTTTCTCGCCGGACAGAACACTGAAGCTTTCTTT. It specifies CASSFLAGQNTEAFF.

The chain joins TRBV6-5 to TRBJ2-7, with D tentatively TRBD2 (5 bases). This CDR3 is built from 14 residues. Germline-derived CDR1 and CDR2 are MNHEY and SVGAGI. Trimming removed 4 bases at V and 6 bases at J, with 16 bases between. The CDR3 region is CASSFRALGSEQYF. The CDR3 DNA is TGTGCCAGCAGTTTCCGGGCCCTTGGGAGCGAGCAGTACTTC.

This clone is large by frequency. V usage is TRBV6-1 and J usage is TRBJ1-2, with D maybe TRBD1 (6 bases). The germline CDR1 and CDR2 sequences are MNHNS and SASEGT. Deletions cut 2 bases from V and 10 bases from J, with 17 bases between. This CDR3 contains 14 residues. The CDR3 DNA reads TGTGCCAGCAGTGAATTAATGGGTTGGGGGCCCTACACCTTC. Protein: CASSELMGWGPYTF.

The chain couples TRBV30 to TRBJ2-1; D gene ambiguous. Trimming stripped 2 bases from V and 0 bases from J, with 8 bases between. The CDR3 has 14 amino acids. Germline lookup yields CDR1 GTSNPN and CDR2 SVGIG (reference sequence). CDR3 coding DNA: TGTGCCTGGAGTCCGGGTAGCTCCTACAATGAGCAGTTCTTC. The encoded protein is CAWSPGSSYNEQFF.

The gene calls are TRBV18 and TRBJ2-3; perhaps TRBD2 as D (5 bases). V gave up 6 bases and J gave up 0 bases, with 13 bases separating them. In germline, CDR1 is KGHSH, CDR2 LQKENI. The CDR3 is made up of 15 amino acids. DNA of the CDR3: TGTGCCAGCTCCCGAGACTATCTTAGCACAGATACGCAGTATTTT. The encoded protein is CASSRDYLSTDTQYF.

The chain couples TRBV16 to TRBJ1-2; D gene unclear. Looked up from germline, CDR1 is KGHSY and CDR2 is FQNENV. Trimming cost V 4 bases and J 4 bases, with 22 bases left between them. The length of the CDR3 is 17 residues. CDR3 protein: CASSLDRRIPEGYGYTF. CDR3 DNA sequence: TGTGCCAGCAGCCTGGATAGACGGATCCCGGAGGGCTATGGCTACACCTTC.

The rearrangement uses TRBV5-4 and TRBJ2-3; 9 bases map to TRBD1. This CDR3 region has 15 residues. With V trimmed by 4 bases and J by 3 bases, 6 bases remained unmatched. CDR1 is SGHNT and CDR2 is YYREEE in the germline V gene (reference sequence). CDR3 sequence: CASSPTGGRTDTQYF. For the CDR3, the DNA is TGTGCCAGCAGCCCTACAGGGGGCAGGACAGATACGCAGTATTTT.

V usage is TRBV19 and J usage is TRBJ2-5; 7 bases line up with TRBD2. Germline lookup yields CDR1 LNHDA and CDR2 SQIVND (reference sequence). V lost 7 bases, J lost 3 bases, and 5 bases stayed unmatched. This CDR3 has 13 residues. CDR3 sequence reads: CASISGDKETQYF. The CDR3 coding sequence is TGTGCCAGTATCAGCGGGGATAAAGAGACCCAGTACTTC.

The chain joins TRBV18 to TRBJ2-5, with 10 bases lining up with TRBD2. With 2 bases clipped from V and 3 bases from J, the junction kept 9 bases outside the gene matches. The CDR3 runs 17 residues. Germline CDR1 reads KGHSH; CDR2 reads LQKENI. CDR3 region: CASSPRASGRGKETQYF. CDR3 nucleotides: TGTGCCAGCTCACCAAGGGCTAGCGGGAGAGGTAAAGAGACCCAGTACTTC.

This chain uses TRBV2 with TRBJ1-2; TRBD1 agrees at 7 bases. V gave up 6 bases and J gave up 5 bases; unmatched junction bases: 6. Germline CDR1 and CDR2: SNHLY and FYNNEI. The CDR3 is 13 residues long. CDR3 DNA sequence: TGTGCCAGCAGGCGGACAGGTTCTTATGGCTACACCTTC. It encodes CASRRTGSYGYTF.

The chain has TRBV6-5 and TRBJ2-7; maybe TRBD2 (5 bases). The CDR3 sequence is 14 residues long. Germline V gene lookup returns CDR1 MNHEY and CDR2 SVGAGI. V was clipped by 6 bases and J by 3 bases, with 15 bases between them. The DNA for the CDR3 is TGTGCCAGCAGGAAAGACTATGCCTTCTACGAGCAGTACTTC. It specifies CASRKDYAFYEQYF.

The chain joins TRBV18 to TRBJ1-1, with a possible D match to TRBD1 (6 bases). The CDR3 spans 15 residues. Germline values: CDR1 KGHSH, CDR2 LQKENI. Trimming left V 6 bases short and J 3 bases short, with 17 bases between. The CDR3 DNA reads TGTGCCAGCTCCGGGACACCCGTCGGTGACACTGAAGCTTTCTTT. It encodes CASSGTPVGDTEAFF.

The V call is TRBV5-4, the J call TRBJ1-1, with 8 bases fitting TRBD1. The V and J ends lost 4 bases and 3 bases, in that order; junction bases with no gene match: 5. Germline-derived CDR1 and CDR2 are SGHNT and YYREEE (reference sequence). The CDR3 is made up of 14 amino acids. The CDR3 loop reads CASSPRRGHTEAFF. The CDR3, as DNA: TGTGCCAGCAGCCCCCGCAGGGGGCACACTGAAGCTTTCTTT.

This sequence joins TRBV30 and TRBJ2-2, with 9 bases identical to TRBD1. Germline V CDR1 and CDR2: GTSNPN, SVGIG (reference sequence). The CDR3 covers 16 residues. V dropped 0 bases and J dropped 4; count of bases not matched to a gene: 6. The CDR3 reads CAWSVQGAPGTGELFF. CDR3 coding DNA: TGTGCCTGGAGTGTACAGGGGGCGCCGGGCACCGGGGAGCTGTTTTTT.

V usage is TRBV7-8 and J usage is TRBJ1-2; 7 bases fit TRBD1. CDR3 size: 14 residues. Germline CDR1 SGHVS, CDR2 FQNEAQ. With V trimmed by 5 bases and J by 4 bases, 7 bases remained unmatched. This chain's CDR3 is CASSAQQGIYGYTF. The CDR3 nucleotides are TGTGCCAGCAGCGCACAACAGGGGATCTATGGCTACACCTTC.

The CDR3, as DNA: TGTGCCAGCAGCTTACGACTCTACGAGCAGTACTTC. Translated: CASSLRLYEQYF. The gene calls are TRBV11-3 and TRBJ2-7; D uncertain. The length of the CDR3 is 12 residues. Germline loops: CDR1 SGHNT, CDR2 YENEEA. V was pared by 2 bases and J by 3 bases, with 5 bases between.

V gene TRBV4-2 combines with J gene TRBJ2-1; a weak D match, TRBD1 (6 bases). This CDR3 has 16 residues. V was trimmed by 0 bases and J by 7 bases, leaving 16 bases between them. Germline-derived CDR1 and CDR2 are LGHNA and YNFKEQ. CDR3 in DNA: TGTGCCAGCAGCCAAGAAATTCTACAGGGCATTAATGAGCAGTTCTTC. As protein: CASSQEILQGINEQFF.

The chain has TRBV6-6 and TRBJ1-1; D is perhaps TRBD1 (5 bases). The CDR3 totals 14 residues. Germline V CDR1 and CDR2: MNHNY, SVGAGI (reference sequence). Between the trimmed V and J ends, which lost 7 bases and 0 bases, there was a span of 12 bases. Written as DNA, the CDR3 is TGTGCCAGCAAGTCAGGGTTAGTGAACACTGAAGCTTTCTTT. It codes for CASKSGLVNTEAFF.

The V call is TRBV5-1, the J call TRBJ1-2; D unclear. Germline V lookup: CDR1 SGHRS, CDR2 YFSETQ. The CDR3 length is 14 residues. Trimming cost V 3 bases and J 8 bases, with 17 bases left between them. Here the CDR3 DNA reads TGCGCCAGCAGCTCCGCCCCCCCGGGAGACGGCTACACCTTC. This sequence encodes CASSSAPPGDGYTF. Full variable domain (remainder filled in from reference TRBV5-1 and TRBJ1-2): KAGVTQTPRYLIKTRGQQVTLSCSPISGHRSVSWYQQTPGQGLQFLFEYFSETQRNKGNFPGRFSGRQFSNSRSEMNVSTLELGDSALYLCASSSAPPGDGYTFGSGTRLTVV.

The chain carries TRBV4-1 and TRBJ1-1; D is perhaps TRBD1 (6 bases). CDR3 length: 17 amino acids. Trimming cost V 3 bases and J 1 base, with 18 bases left between them. Germline V CDR1 and CDR2: MGHRA, YSYEKL. The CDR3 reads CASSQPTGKGENTEAFF. CDR3 DNA: TGCGCCAGCAGCCAGCCCACAGGGAAAGGGGAGAACACTGAAGCTTTCTTT.

V gene TRBV11-2 combines with J gene TRBJ2-3; tentative D call: TRBD2 (6 bases). V dropped 3 bases and J dropped 2 bases, with 9 bases sitting between them. This CDR3 is 14 amino acids long. CDR1 SGHAT and CDR2 FQNNGV come from the germline V gene. CDR3 amino acids: CASSLLAPTDTQYF. CDR3 nucleotides: TGTGCCAGCAGCTTGCTAGCGCCCACAGATACGCAGTATTTT.

The chain links TRBV19 to TRBJ1-1; a possible D gene is TRBD1 (5 bases). Germline CDR1 LNHDA, CDR2 SQIVND (reference sequence). V was cut by 6 bases and J by 5 bases, with 16 bases left in between. The CDR3 length is 14 residues. CDR3: CASSRVSDGTEAFF. CDR3 DNA sequence: TGTGCCAGTAGCAGGGTAAGTGATGGGACTGAAGCTTTCTTT. Drawing the rest from reference TRBV19 and TRBJ1-1, the complete variable domain is DGGITQSPKYLFRKEGQNVTLSCEQNLNHDAMYWYRQDPGQGLRLIYYSQIVNDFQKGDIAEGYSVSREKKESFPLTVTSAQKNPTAFYLCASSRVSDGTEAFFGQGTRLTVV.

The CDR3 nucleotides read TGTGCCTGGAGCCTCCAAGAGACCCAGTACTTC. This codes for CAWSLQETQYF. The J gene is TRBJ2-5, the V gene TRBV30; D remains unclear. Germline assignment: CDR1 GTSNPN and CDR2 SVGIG (reference sequence). The V end was cut by 3 bases, the J end by 1 base, with 3 bases between. This CDR3 has 11 residues. The full variable domain, with the rest looked up from reference TRBV30 and TRBJ2-5, is SQTIHQWPATLVQPVGSPLSLECTVEGTSNPNLYWYRQAAGRGLQLLFYSVGIGQISSEVPQNLSASRPQDRQFILSSKKLLLSDSGFYLCAWSLQETQYFGPGTRLLVL.